A single T cell receptor (beta chain) is shown here with its context. This clone occurred a few times. Its antigen target is currently unknown. No per-base quality is available; no much larger clone lies one base away. TCRbeta CDR3 regions were amplified from genomic DNA by means of the immunoSEQ Assay, a bias-controlled multiplex PCR. Processing in the source paper ran as follows. Within the assay, amplification of reference gene primers was used to estimate how many nucleated cells each sample contained. To quantify the absolute abundance of each unique TCRbeta CDR3 rearrangement, sequence reads were collapsed and filtered. For each sample, productive Simpson clonality was calculated by taking the square root of Simpson's diversity index across productive rearrangements. TCRdb holds this immuneACCESS table with in-frame rearrangements only. Some clones are missing; in checked studies, unresolved V genes explain under half, and the rest has no known cause. That table furnishes V, J and clone size, whereas the DNA furnished D and trimming. Present in this sample are 150,000 or so clones, roughly 84% of which were seen just once. 15% to 20% of the sample lies in the top ten.

The source of the sample is a study of blood T cell repertoires in COVID-19 (dated by TCRdb to the early 2020s). In the study overall: Collaborator samples came from the United States, Italy and Spain and covered acute and convalescent phases of COVID-19. The material from the prospective study consisted of cDNA or gDNA derived from T cells, B-cell-depleted T cells, or PBMCs. Deeply sampled blood TCRbeta repertoires from subjects exposed to, actively infected with, or recovered from COVID-19 were included in the dataset. The repertoires were released in a freely available public database intended as a resource for research on the immune response to SARS-CoV-2. Samples were obtained from the ongoing ImmuneRACE study (first 160 participants) and from 1,200 or so subjects provided by 6 global collaborators. The sample metadata nearly always contained a de-identified subject ID, COVID-19 status, age in years and sex. Where available, HLA class I and class II types were obtained from metadata supplied by the sample provider rather than from assay-based typing.

From the germline V gene, CDR1 is MDHEN and CDR2 is SYDVKM. Germline trimming: 5 bases from V, 4 bases from J; junction bases outside gene matches: 5. The CDR3 holds 14 amino acids from the cysteine to the phenylalanine. Only the CDR3 DNA stays, 42 bases, in frame from base 1. Participants in the prospective study were enrolled through a virtual design, were aged about 18 to 100 years, and lived in some 24 United States geographic areas. Cohort assignment in the prospective study relied on participant-reported clinical history from a screening survey and a study questionnaire. Recovered participants in ImmuneRACE Cohort 3 were defined by two consecutive negative NP/OP PCR tests, clearance by a healthcare professional, or resolution of symptoms. In the prospective study, whole blood, serum and a nasopharyngeal or oropharyngeal swab were collected from each participant by mobile phlebotomists. Over a roughly two-month period, participants in the prospective study had the option of providing additional blood draws and questionnaires. Blood samples from the prospective study were shipped frozen or at room temperature prior to DNA extraction.

General findings and caveats noted by the study authors: The amount of clinical and demographic metadata varied by source and participant and was provided uncurated.

Sample: PBMCs or T cells enriched from blood (not recorded which). This receptor chain uses TRBV28 and TRBJ1-2; 9 middle bases align to TRBD1. The sequence came from a man in his 60s who had recovered from COVID-19. The nucleotide sequence is given as TGTGCCAGCAGTCCCTGGGGACAGGGCTATGGCTACACCTTC. This yields the protein CASSPWGQGYGYTF.